This TCR beta chain derives from a study of CD8 T cells in ankylosing spondylitis (dated by TCRdb to about 2017). As for the study more broadly: The study set out to find disease-linked TCR variants by profiling T cell receptor beta repertoires in ankylosing spondylitis patients and healthy donors. Peripheral blood samples were taken, and synovial fluid was additionally collected from ankylosing spondylitis patients. The whole study cohort included 108 healthy donors and under 30 ankylosing spondylitis patients. Overall study outcomes, separate from this receptor: The disease-linked clones were reported as significantly enriched in matched synovial fluid samples from ankylosing spondylitis patients. A TCR beta motif made up of several highly homologous amino acid variants appeared to be characteristic of blood from ankylosing spondylitis patients. Some of the motif variants had been reported before in the synovial fluid and blood of reactive arthritis patients, a finding that suggests common disease-initiation mechanisms. In peripheral blood, the disease-linked clones were found at relatively low frequencies and had a CD8+ phenotype.

V ends up 3 bases short and J 1 base short, with an unmatched junction base count of 9. The CDR3 runs 16 residues from the cysteine to the phenylalanine. This entry keeps only the CDR3 DNA: 48 bases, framed from base 1. From the germline V gene, CDR1 is MDHEN and CDR2 is SYDVKM. There are a few counts of this clonotype. Which antigen it targets is not known. Base quality data are lacking; no much larger clone is found one base away. The instrument was an Illumina HiSeq 2500. TCR beta libraries were prepared by quantitative 5'-RACE with molecular barcodes. From the authors' description of their analysis: A new computational method, built on a probabilistic model of VDJ rearrangement, was used to identify disease-linked TCR variants. TCRdb reworked the public reads: Q25 trimming with fastp, MiXCR clone assembly, productive beta chains retained. Every distinct CDR3 protein forms one entry, paired with its most common genes and DNA. The V and J calls were not made by the authors but by TCRdb's processing. This sample holds more than 650,000 distinct CDR3 sequences; approximately 12% were observed only once. The ten largest clones add up to just over 0.5% of the sample.

This receptor was obtained from a male donor with ankylosing spondylitis. The chain is assembled from TRBV28 and TRBJ2-7, and 7 junction bases match TRBD2. Source material: blood, either unsorted or a sorted T cell fraction (not recorded which). The CDR3 is CASSFRGGRGSYEQYF. The bases read TGTGCCAGCAGTTTTCGGGGAGGGCGGGGGTCCTACGAGCAGTACTTC.